At least ten counts were recorded for the clone carrying this T cell receptor (beta chain). The data were taken from a study of spatial heterogeneity in lung cancer. TCRdb processed the 5' RACE reads anew with MiXCR; each CDR3 protein has one entry. The table records approximately 12,000 distinct CDR3 sequences, 10% of them present only once. This sample's time point: blood at routine non-recurrence follow-up after resection. Whole RNA came from tumor, nontumor lung or frozen PBMC and was sequenced without being sorted. CDR1 is MNHNS, CDR2 SASEGT, per germline. The V and J ends lost 6 bases and 6 bases respectively, with 23 bases between them. This CDR3 is built from 17 residues.

The chain combines TRBV6-1 with TRBJ2-2, with D possibly being TRBD1 (5 bases). Sequenced here: PBMCs, sampled at follow-up. The clonotype comes from a female donor with early-stage non-small cell lung cancer. This chain's CDR3 is CASRTGRPTLDAGELFF. CDR3 in DNA: TGTGCCAGCAGAACAGGCCGCCCCACGCTAGACGCCGGGGAGCTGTTTTTT.